Given below is one T cell receptor (beta chain) in context. Trimming removed 5 bases from V and 4 bases from J, with 20 bases in between. This CDR3 comprises 17 residues. The germline CDR1 and CDR2 sequences are LGHNT and FRNRAP. These data belong to a study of cytomegalovirus exposure and HLA in healthy donors. Study-level background: The roughly 120 million unique TCR beta sequences, from about 180 million T cells, were found by an earlier analysis. For the roughly 400 genotyped donors, more than 80% fell within the Caucasian-associated ancestry cluster.

The PCR ran on 60 Vbeta and 13 Jbeta primers. The data were produced by immunoSEQ multiplex PCR, yet TCRdb's version contains in-frame clones alone and is incomplete. This repertoire shows 80,000 to 95,000 clones, more than 75% found once; its top ten account for roughly 14%. This TCR was recovered from a woman aged 40-49 years in good health and CMV-seropositive. The chain links TRBV12-5 to TRBJ2-2; D not certain. Material for sequencing was PBMCs. The CDR3 sequence is CASGHPIASGFTGELFF. CDR3 nucleotide sequence: TGTGCTAGTGGTCACCCAATCGCCTCAGGTTTCACCGGGGAGCTGTTTTTT.